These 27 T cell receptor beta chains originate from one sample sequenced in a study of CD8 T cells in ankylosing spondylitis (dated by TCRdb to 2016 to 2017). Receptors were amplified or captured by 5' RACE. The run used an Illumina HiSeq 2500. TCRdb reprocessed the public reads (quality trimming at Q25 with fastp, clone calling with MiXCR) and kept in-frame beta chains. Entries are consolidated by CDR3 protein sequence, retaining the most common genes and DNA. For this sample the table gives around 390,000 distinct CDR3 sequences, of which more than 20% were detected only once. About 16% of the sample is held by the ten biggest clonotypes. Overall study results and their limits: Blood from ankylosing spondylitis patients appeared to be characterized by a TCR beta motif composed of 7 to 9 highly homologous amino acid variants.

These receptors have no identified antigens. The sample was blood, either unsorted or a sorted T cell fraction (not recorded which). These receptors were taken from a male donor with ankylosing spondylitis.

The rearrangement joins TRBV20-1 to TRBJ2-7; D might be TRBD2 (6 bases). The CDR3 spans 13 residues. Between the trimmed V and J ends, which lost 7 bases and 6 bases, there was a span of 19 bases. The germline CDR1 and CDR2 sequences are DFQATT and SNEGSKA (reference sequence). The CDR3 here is CSVSPRLGGEQYF. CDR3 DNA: TGCAGTGTGTCGCCTCGTTTGGGGGGCGAGCAGTACTTC.

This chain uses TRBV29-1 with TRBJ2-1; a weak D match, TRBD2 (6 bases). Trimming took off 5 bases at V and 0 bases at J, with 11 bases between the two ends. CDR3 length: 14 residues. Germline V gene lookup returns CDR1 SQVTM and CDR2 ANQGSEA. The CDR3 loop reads CSVRDGSSYNEQFF. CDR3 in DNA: TGCAGCGTTAGGGACGGGAGCTCCTACAATGAGCAGTTCTTC.

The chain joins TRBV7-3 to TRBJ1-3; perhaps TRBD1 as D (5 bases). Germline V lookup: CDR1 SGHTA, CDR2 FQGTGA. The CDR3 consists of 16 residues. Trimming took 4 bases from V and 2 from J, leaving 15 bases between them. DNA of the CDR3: TGTGCCAGCAGCTCCGGCCAGGGTGGAACTGGAAACACCATATATTTT. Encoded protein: CASSSGQGGTGNTIYF.

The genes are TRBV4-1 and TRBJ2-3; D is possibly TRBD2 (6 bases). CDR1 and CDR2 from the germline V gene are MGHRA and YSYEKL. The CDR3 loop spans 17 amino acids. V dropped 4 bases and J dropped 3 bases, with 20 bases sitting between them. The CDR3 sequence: CASSPPRGGTGTDTQYF. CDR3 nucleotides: TGCGCCAGCAGCCCCCCGAGGGGCGGGACGGGTACAGATACGCAGTATTTT.

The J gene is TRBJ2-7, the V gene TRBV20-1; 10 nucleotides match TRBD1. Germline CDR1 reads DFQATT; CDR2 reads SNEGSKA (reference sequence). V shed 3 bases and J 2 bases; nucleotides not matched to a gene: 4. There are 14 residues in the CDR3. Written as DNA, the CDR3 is TGCAGTGCTAGGCGGGACAGGGGTACCTACGAGCAGTACTTC. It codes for CSARRDRGTYEQYF.

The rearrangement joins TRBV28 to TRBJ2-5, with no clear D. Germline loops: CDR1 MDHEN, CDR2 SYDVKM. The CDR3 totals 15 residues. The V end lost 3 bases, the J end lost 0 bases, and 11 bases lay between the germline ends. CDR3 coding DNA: TGTGCCAGCAGTTTCAGAAGGCCGTACCAAGAGACCCAGTACTTC. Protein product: CASSFRRPYQETQYF.

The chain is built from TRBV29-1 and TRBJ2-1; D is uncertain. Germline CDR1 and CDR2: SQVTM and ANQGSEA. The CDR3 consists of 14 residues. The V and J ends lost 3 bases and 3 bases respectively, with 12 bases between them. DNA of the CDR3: TGCAGCGTTGACACGGAAACCGTCTACAATGAGCAGTTCTTC. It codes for CSVDTETVYNEQFF.

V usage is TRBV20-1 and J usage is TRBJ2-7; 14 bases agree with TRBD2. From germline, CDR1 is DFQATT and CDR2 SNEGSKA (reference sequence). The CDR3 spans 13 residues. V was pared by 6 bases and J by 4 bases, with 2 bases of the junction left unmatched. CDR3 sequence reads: CSAGTSGRYEQYF. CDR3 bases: TGCAGTGCCGGGACTAGCGGGAGATACGAGCAGTACTTC.

The CDR3 loop reads CSARYGNIYNEQFF. The CDR3 bases are TGCAGTGCTAGATACGGTAATATTTACAATGAGCAGTTCTTC. This rearrangement joins TRBV20-1 to TRBJ2-1; the D is unclear. The CDR3 runs 14 residues. Germline assignment: CDR1 DFQATT and CDR2 SNEGSKA (reference sequence). V dropped 2 bases and J dropped 4 bases, with 12 bases sitting between them.

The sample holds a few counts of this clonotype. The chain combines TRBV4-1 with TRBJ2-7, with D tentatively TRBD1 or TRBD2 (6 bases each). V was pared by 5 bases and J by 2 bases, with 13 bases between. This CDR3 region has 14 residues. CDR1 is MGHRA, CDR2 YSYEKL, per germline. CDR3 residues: CASSRGAGAYEQYF. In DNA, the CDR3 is TGCGCCAGCAGCAGGGGGGCCGGAGCCTACGAGCAGTACTTC.

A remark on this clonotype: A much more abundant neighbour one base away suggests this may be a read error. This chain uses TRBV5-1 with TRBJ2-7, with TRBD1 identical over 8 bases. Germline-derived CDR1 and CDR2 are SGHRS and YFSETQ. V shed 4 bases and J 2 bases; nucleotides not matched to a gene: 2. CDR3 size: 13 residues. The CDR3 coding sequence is TGCGCCAGCAGCGGGGACAGGCCCTACGAGCAGTACTTC. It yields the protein CASSGDRPYEQYF.

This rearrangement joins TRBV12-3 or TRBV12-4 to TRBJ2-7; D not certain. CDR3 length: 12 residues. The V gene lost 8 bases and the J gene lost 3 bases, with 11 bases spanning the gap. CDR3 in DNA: TGTGCCAGCTCCCGACGTATCTACGAGCAGTACTTC. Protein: CASSRRIYEQYF.

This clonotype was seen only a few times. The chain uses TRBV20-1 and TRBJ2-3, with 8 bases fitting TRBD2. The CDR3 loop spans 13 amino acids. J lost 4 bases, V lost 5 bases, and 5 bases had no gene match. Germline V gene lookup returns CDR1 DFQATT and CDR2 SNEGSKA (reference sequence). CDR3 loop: CSAVREGADTQYF. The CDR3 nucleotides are TGCAGTGCTGTCCGGGAGGGGGCAGATACGCAGTATTTT.

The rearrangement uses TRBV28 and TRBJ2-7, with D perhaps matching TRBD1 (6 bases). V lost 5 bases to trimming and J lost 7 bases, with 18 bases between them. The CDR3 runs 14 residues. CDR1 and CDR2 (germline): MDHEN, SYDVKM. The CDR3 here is CASSILQGTGEQYF. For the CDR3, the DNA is TGTGCCAGCAGTATCCTCCAGGGGACGGGGGAGCAGTACTTC. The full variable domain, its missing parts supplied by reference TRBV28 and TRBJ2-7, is DVKVTQSSRYLVKRTGEKVFLECVQDMDHENMFWYRQDPGLGLRLIYFSYDVKMKEKGDIPEGYSVSREKKERFSLILESASTNQTSMYLCASSILQGTGEQYFGPGTRLTVT.

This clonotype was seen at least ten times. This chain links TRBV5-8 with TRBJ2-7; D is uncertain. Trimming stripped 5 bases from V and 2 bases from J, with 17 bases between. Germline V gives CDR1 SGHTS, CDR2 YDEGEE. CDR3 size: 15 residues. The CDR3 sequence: CASSRHRPGAYEQYF. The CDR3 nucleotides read TGTGCCAGCAGTCGCCATCGACCCGGTGCCTACGAGCAGTACTTC. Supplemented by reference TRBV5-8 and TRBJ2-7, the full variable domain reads EAGVTQSPTHLIKTRGQQATLRCSPISGHTSVYWYQQALGLGLQFLLWYDEGEERNRGNFPPRFSGRQFPNYSSELNVNALELEDSALYLCASSRHRPGAYEQYFGPGTRLTVT.

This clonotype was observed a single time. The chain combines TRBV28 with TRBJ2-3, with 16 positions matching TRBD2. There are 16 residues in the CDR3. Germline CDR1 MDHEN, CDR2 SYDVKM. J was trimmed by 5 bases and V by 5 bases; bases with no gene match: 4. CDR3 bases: TGTGCCAGCAGTGAGGGACTAGCGGGAGGGGGAGATACGCAGTATTTT. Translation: CASSEGLAGGGDTQYF.

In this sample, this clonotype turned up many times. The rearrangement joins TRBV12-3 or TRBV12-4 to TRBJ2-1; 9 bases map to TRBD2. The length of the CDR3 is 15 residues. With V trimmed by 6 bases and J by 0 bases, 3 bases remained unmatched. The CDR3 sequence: CASRGLASSYNEQFF. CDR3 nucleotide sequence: TGTGCCAGCAGGGGACTAGCCAGCTCCTACAATGAGCAGTTCTTC.

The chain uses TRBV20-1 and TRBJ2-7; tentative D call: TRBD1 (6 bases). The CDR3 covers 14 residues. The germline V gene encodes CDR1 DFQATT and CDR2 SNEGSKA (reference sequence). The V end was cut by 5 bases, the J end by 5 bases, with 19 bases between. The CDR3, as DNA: TGCAGTGCTCTGGACAGCTCCTATTGGAACGAGCAGTACTTC. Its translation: CSALDSSYWNEQYF.

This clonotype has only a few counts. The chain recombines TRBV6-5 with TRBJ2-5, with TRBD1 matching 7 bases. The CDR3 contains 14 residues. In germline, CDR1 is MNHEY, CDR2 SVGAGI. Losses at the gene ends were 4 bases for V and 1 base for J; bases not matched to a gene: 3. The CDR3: CASSLTGFQETQYF. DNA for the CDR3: TGTGCCAGCAGTTTGACAGGGTTCCAAGAGACCCAGTACTTC.

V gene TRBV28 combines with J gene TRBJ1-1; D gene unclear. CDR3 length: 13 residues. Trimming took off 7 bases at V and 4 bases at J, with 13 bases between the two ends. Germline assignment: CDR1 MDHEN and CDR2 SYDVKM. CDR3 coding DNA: TGTGCCAGCATTTTCAGTGTTGGCACTGAAGCTTTCTTT. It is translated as CASIFSVGTEAFF.

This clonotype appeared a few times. Here the CDR3 DNA reads TGTGCCAGCAGCTTCGCGTACCAAGAGACCCAGTACTTC. Its protein is CASSFAYQETQYF. The rearrangement links TRBV7-9 to TRBJ2-5; D is uncertain. This CDR3 has 13 amino acids. The V end lost 3 bases, the J end lost 0 bases, and 5 bases lay between the germline ends. The germline V gene has CDR1 SEHNR and CDR2 FQNEAQ (reference sequence).

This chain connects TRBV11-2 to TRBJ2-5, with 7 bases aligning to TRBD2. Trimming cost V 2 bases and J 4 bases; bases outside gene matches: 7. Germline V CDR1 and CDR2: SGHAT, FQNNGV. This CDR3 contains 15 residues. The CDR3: CASSLRWRELETQYF. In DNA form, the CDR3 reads TGTGCCAGCAGCTTAAGATGGCGGGAGCTAGAGACCCAGTACTTC.

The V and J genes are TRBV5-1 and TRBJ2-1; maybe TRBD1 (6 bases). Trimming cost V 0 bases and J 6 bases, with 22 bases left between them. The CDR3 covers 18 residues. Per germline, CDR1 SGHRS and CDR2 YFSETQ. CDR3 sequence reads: CASSLGGQGPRKGNEQFF. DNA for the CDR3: TGCGCCAGCAGCTTGGGAGGCCAGGGGCCTCGAAAGGGCAATGAGCAGTTCTTC.

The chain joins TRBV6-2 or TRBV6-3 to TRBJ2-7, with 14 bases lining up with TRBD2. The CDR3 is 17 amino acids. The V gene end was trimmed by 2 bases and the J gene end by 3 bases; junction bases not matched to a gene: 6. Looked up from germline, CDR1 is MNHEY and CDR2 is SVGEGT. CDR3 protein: CASSYGGLAGAVYEQYF. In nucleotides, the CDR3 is TGTGCCAGCAGTTACGGGGGACTAGCGGGAGCCGTCTACGAGCAGTACTTC.

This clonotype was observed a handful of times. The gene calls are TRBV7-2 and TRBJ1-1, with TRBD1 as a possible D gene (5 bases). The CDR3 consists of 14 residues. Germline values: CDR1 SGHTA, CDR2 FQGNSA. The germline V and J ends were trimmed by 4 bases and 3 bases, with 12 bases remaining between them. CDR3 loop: CASSSLGGDTEAFF. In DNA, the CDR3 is TGTGCCAGCAGCTCACTTGGAGGGGACACTGAAGCTTTCTTT.

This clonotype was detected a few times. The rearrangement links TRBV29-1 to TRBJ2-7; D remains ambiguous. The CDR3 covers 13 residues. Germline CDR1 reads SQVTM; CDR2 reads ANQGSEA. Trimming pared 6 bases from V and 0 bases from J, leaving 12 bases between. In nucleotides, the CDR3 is TGCAGCGTAAGAGGAAGAAGCTCCTACGAGCAGTACTTC. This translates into CSVRGRSSYEQYF.

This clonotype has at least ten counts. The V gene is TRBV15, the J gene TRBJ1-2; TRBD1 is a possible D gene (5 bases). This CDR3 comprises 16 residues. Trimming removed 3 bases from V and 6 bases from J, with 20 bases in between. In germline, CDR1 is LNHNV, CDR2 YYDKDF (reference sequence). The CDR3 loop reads CATSRTNVEGRDGYTF. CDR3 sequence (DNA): TGTGCCACCAGCAGGACAAATGTTGAGGGGCGGGATGGCTACACCTTC. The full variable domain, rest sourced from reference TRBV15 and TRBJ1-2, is DAMVIQNPRYQVTQFGKPVTLSCSQTLNHNVMYWYQQKSSQAPKLLFHYYDKDFNNEADTPDNFQSRRPNTSFCFLDIRSPGLGDTAMYLCATSRTNVEGRDGYTFGSGTRLTVV.